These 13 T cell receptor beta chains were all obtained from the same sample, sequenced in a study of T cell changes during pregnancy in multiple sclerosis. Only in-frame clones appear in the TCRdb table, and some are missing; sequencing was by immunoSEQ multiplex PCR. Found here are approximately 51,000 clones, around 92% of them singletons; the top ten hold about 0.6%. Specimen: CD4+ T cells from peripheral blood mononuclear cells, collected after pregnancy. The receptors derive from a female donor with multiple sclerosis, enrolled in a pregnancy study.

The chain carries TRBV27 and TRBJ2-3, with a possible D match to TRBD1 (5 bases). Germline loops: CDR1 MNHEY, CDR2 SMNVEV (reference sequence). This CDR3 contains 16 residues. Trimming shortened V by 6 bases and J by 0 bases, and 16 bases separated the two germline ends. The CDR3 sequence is CASRGSTVPSTDTQYF. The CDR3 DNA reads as TGTGCCAGCAGGGGATCGACAGTTCCTAGCACAGATACGCAGTATTTT.

CDR3 coding DNA: TGTGCCAGCAGCTTAGTTCGGGGGGGCGCGTCCTACGAGCAGTACTTC. Amino acids: CASSLVRGGASYEQYF. The chain joins TRBV7-8 to TRBJ2-7; 8 nucleotides line up with TRBD2. CDR1 SGHVS and CDR2 FQNEAQ come from the germline V gene. The J segment lost 1 base and the V segment lost 1 base, leaving 6 bases of the junction unmatched. CDR3 length: 16 amino acids.

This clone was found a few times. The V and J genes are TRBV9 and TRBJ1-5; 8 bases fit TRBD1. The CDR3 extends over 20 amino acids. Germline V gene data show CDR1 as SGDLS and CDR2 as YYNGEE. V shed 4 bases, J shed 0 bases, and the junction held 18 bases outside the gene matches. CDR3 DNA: TGTGCCAGCAGCCTAGACAAGACAGGGGAACCACTGGATAGCAATCAGCCCCAGCATTTT. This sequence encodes CASSLDKTGEPLDSNQPQHF.

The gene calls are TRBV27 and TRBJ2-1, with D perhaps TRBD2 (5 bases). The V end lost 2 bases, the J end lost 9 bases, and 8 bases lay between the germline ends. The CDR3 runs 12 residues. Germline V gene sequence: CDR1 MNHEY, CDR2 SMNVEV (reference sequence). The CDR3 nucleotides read TGTGCCAGCAGTTTAAGAGGGAGTGAGCAGTTCTTC. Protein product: CASSLRGSEQFF.

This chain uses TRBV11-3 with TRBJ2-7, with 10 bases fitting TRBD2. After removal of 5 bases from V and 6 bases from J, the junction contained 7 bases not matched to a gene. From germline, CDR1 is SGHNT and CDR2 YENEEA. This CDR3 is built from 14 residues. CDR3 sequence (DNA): TGTGCCAGCAGCCGTGGAGTAGCGGGAGGCGAGCAGTACTTC. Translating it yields CASSRGVAGGEQYF.

This CDR3 reads CASSYRAGTSGSYEQFF. In DNA, the CDR3 is TGTGCCAGCAGCTATAGAGCCGGGACTAGCGGGAGTTATGAGCAGTTCTTC. The J gene is TRBJ2-1, the V gene TRBV7-2, with 14 bases lining up with TRBD2. CDR3 size: 17 residues. With V trimmed by 4 bases and J by 8 bases, 10 bases remained unmatched. Germline V lookup: CDR1 SGHTA, CDR2 FQGNSA.

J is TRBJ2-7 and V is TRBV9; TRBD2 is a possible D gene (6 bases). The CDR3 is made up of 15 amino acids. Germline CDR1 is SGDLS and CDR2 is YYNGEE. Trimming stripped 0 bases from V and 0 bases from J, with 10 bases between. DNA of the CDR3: TGTGCCAGCAGCGTAGGTGGAGGGACCTCCTACGAGCAGTACTTC. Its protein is CASSVGGGTSYEQYF.

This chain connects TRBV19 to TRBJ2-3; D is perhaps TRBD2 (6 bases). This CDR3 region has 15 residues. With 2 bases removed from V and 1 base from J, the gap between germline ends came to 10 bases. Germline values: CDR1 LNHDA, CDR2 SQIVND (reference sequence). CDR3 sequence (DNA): TGTGCCAGTAGTATACACTCTAGCGGCACAGATACGCAGTATTTT. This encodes CASSIHSSGTDTQYF.

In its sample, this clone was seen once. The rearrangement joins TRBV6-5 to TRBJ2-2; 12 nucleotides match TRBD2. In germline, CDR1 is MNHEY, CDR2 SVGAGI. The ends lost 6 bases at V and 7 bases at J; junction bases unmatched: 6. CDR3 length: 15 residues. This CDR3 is CASSPRTSGNGELFF. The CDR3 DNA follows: TGTGCCAGCAGCCCACGGACTAGCGGGAACGGGGAGCTGTTTTTT.

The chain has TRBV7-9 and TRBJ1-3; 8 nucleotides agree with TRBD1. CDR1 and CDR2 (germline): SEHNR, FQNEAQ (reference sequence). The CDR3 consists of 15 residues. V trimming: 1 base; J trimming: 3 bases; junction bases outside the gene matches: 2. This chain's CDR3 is CASSLGTGNGNTIYF. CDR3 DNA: TGTGCCAGCAGCTTAGGGACAGGGAATGGAAACACCATATATTTT.

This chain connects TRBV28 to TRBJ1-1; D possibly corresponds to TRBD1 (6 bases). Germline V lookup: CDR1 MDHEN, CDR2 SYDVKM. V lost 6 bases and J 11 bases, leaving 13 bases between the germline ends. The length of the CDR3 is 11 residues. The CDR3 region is CASSLRGLAFF. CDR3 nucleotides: TGTGCCAGCAGCCTGAGGGGGTTGGCTTTCTTT.

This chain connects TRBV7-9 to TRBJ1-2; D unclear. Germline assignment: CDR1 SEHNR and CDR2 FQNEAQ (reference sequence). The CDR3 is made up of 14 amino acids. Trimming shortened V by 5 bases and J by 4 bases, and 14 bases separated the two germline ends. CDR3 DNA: TGTGCCAGCAGCCTAGGCCCTTTCGGCTATGGCTACACCTTC. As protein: CASSLGPFGYGYTF.

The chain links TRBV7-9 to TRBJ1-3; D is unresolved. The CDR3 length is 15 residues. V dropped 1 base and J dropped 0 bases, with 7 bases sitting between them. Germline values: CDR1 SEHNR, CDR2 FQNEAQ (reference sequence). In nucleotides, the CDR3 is TGTGCCAGCAGCTTAGGGAGCAGCTCTGGAAACACCATATATTTT. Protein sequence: CASSLGSSSGNTIYF.